The clone carrying this TCR beta chain was recorded a few times. Its antigen is still unknown. Every bit of the isolated RNA underwent reverse transcription, so sequencing read expressed TCRB transcripts. Clones were sequenced by immunoSEQ multiplex PCR, and TCRdb holds only the in-frame ones, with some missing. The data contain around 200,000 clones, 13% of them singletons. Germline CDR1 reads SGHNT; CDR2 reads YENEEA. After removal of 0 bases from V and 7 bases from J, the junction contained 12 bases not matched to a gene. The CDR3 extends over 18 amino acids. The data belong to a study of beta chain features in type 1 diabetes. Study observations and caveats: Within each of all four CD4+ subsets, Type 1 diabetes patients had TCRB CDR3s that were moderately but significantly shorter.

Via the markers CD45RO/CCR7/CD25/CD127/CD95/CD27, stem cell-like memory, regulatory, central memory and naive CD4+ cells were sorted. The receptor's source is a woman under 30 in good health. Sequenced input: central memory CD4+ T cells from blood. The rearrangement links TRBV11-3 to TRBJ2-1; TRBD2 matches 10 bases. As DNA, the CDR3 is TGTGCCAGCAGCTTAGAACGGCTAGCGGGAGAGGTAGTGAATGAGCAGTTCTTC. Translation: CASSLERLAGEVVNEQFF.